This T cell receptor (beta chain) was captured in a study of neurological immune-mediated disorders. This clonotype was counted ten times or more. The antigen is not known. Sample time point: longitudinal time-point 3. Unsorted libraries were prepared from 2 million PBMCs that had been stored at -80 C. This CDR3 region has 16 residues. The V end was cut by 3 bases, the J end by 0 bases, with 15 bases between. CDR1 is DFQATT and CDR2 is SNEGSKA in the germline V gene (reference sequence). TCRdb analysed the 5' RACE reads with MiXCR anew, one entry per CDR3 protein. The sample records 93,000 or so distinct CDR3 sequences, more than 10% being singletons. Findings and caveats of the study: There were no CDR3 amino acid sequences shared by expanded clones across subjects, a result suggesting private repertoires in all groups.

The receptor was derived from a female donor with HTLV-1-associated myelopathy (HAM/TSP). The source material was PBMCs. This sequence joins TRBV20-1 and TRBJ2-4; D is perhaps TRBD1 (7 bases). CDR3 sequence (DNA): TGCAGTGCTAGCGACAACAGGGGACTAGCCAAAAACATTCAGTACTTC. The encoded protein is CSASDNRGLAKNIQYF.